This TCR beta chain is from a study of T cells in Graves' hyperthyroidism and ophthalmopathy. Findings of the study overall: Separating ophthalmopathy from stable hyperthyroidism was achieved by a 13 V-J model.

TCR beta CDR3 regions were amplified from RNA transcripts. HTBI primers were the set used in a first-round RT-PCR of the TCR CDR3. In TCRdb, the multiplex PCR reads were re-called with MiXCR into one record per CDR3 protein. The sample lists 500,000 to 800,000 distinct CDR3 sequences; around 15% were seen once. This CDR3 spans 18 amino acids. V dropped 4 bases and J dropped 6; count of bases not matched to a gene: 16. Germline CDR1 and CDR2: SGHDN and FVKESK. At least 3 on the Clinical Activity Score was recorded for ophthalmopathy patients, who also had NOSPECS grade at least 4 and duration under 3 months. Patients were excluded because of uncontrolled infection, other autoimmune disease, pregnancy or lactation. Used for diagnoses were clinical symptoms, serum thyroxine and TRAb, thyroid ultrasound and orbital computed tomography. As concerns this clonotype: Its specificity is not known.

V is TRBV14 and J is TRBJ2-3, with 10 bases identical to TRBD2. Sequencing was performed on blood. The receptor's source is a woman between 45 and 65 years old with Graves' ophthalmopathy. Here the CDR3 reads CASSLDNGLAEWYDTQYF. DNA of the CDR3: TGTGCCAGCAGCCTAGACAATGGACTAGCGGAATGGTATGATACGCAGTATTTT.